A single sample gave rise to the 29 T cell receptor beta chains below, sequenced in a study of cytotoxic CD8 clonotypes in ibrutinib-treated CLL. Assay used: immunoSEQ multiplex PCR; TCRdb lists only in-frame clones, some missing. The table records roughly 45,000 clones, 50% to 75% of them present only once. Here the sequenced sample was PBMCs, taken after 24 months of ibrutinib treatment. These receptors all stem from a human donor with chronic lymphocytic leukemia.

The chain recombines TRBV29-1 with TRBJ2-7, with 11 bases lining up with TRBD1. V was clipped by 4 bases and J by 1 base; unmatched bases: 3. Germline V gene data show CDR1 as SQVTM and CDR2 as ANQGSEA. The CDR3 totals 14 residues. CDR3 loop: CSVGGQGASYEQYF. The CDR3 DNA reads TGCAGCGTTGGAGGACAGGGGGCTTCCTACGAGCAGTACTTC.

The CDR3, as DNA: TGTGCCAGCAGACAAACAGGGGATAACACCGGGGAGCTGTTTTTT. Its translation: CASRQTGDNTGELFF. J is TRBJ2-2 and V is TRBV6-1; 7 bases agree with TRBD1. V trimming: 6 bases; J trimming: 2 bases; junction bases outside the gene matches: 6. The CDR3 extends over 15 amino acids. CDR1 and CDR2 from the germline V gene are MNHNS and SASEGT.

The chain links TRBV5-4 to TRBJ1-6; the match to TRBD1 covers 10 bases. Germline CDR1 reads SGHNT; CDR2 reads YYREEE (reference sequence). Unmatched junction bases numbered 8, after V lost 4 bases and J lost 7 bases. This CDR3 has 16 amino acids. The CDR3 loop reads CASSLDRGLQNSPLHF. The CDR3 DNA is TGTGCCAGCAGCCTTGACAGGGGGCTGCAGAATTCACCCCTCCACTTT. The full variable domain, rest sourced from reference TRBV5-4 and TRBJ1-6, is ETGVTQSPTHLIKTRGQQVTLRCSSQSGHNTVSWYQQALGQGPQFIFQYYREEENGRGNFPPRFSGLQFPNYSSELNVNALELDDSALYLCASSLDRGLQNSPLHFGNGTRLTVT.

CDR3 residues: CASSYLGSSPDEQYF. The CDR3 nucleotides read TGTGCCAGCAGTTACTTAGGATCTAGTCCGGACGAGCAGTACTTC. This sequence joins TRBV6-6 and TRBJ2-7, with D unresolved. The CDR3 totals 15 residues. From germline, CDR1 is MNHNY and CDR2 SVGAGI (reference sequence). Trimming removed 1 base from V and 5 bases from J, with 15 bases in between.

This clone was picked up a small number of times. This chain connects TRBV2 to TRBJ1-4, with D possibly TRBD1 on 5 matching bases. Trimming removed 9 bases at V and 5 bases at J, with 13 bases between. From germline, CDR1 is SNHLY and CDR2 FYNNEI. This CDR3 is 13 amino acids long. The CDR3 spells CARGVVANEKLFF. The CDR3 nucleotides read TGTGCCAGAGGGGTCGTGGCCAATGAAAAACTGTTTTTT.

The chain has TRBV21-1 and TRBJ2-7; TRBD1, the table's D call, was not compared with the DNA. TRBV21-1 is recorded as a pseudogene. The CDR3 covers 10 residues. The CDR3 spells CIGPIYEQYF. The CDR3 DNA follows: TGTATTGGCCCCATCTACGAGCAGTACTTC.

The V call is TRBV5-4, the J call TRBJ2-7; TRBD1 might be the D (6 bases). Germline CDR1 is SGHNT and CDR2 is YYREEE (reference sequence). The CDR3 runs to 13 residues. V was shortened by 4 bases and J by 3 bases, with 11 bases between the two germline ends. CDR3 amino acids: CASSTKGGYEQYF. The CDR3 DNA is TGTGCCAGCAGCACAAAAGGGGGCTACGAGCAGTACTTC.

Many counts were recorded for this clone. The chain is built from TRBV6-1 and TRBJ1-5; a possible D gene is TRBD1 (6 bases). Trimming took 8 bases from V and 5 from J, leaving 13 bases between them. Per germline, CDR1 MNHNS and CDR2 SASEGT. This CDR3 is built from 13 residues. The CDR3 spells CASHKGGHQPQHF. The CDR3 region has the DNA TGTGCCAGCCACAAGGGGGGGCATCAGCCCCAGCATTTT.

This chain links TRBV30 with TRBJ1-4; D is undetermined. CDR1 GTSNPN and CDR2 SVGIG come from the germline V gene (reference sequence). The V end was cut by 3 bases, the J end by 4 bases, with 9 bases between. The CDR3 loop spans 13 amino acids. This CDR3 is CAWSQRRNEKLFF. CDR3 in DNA: TGTGCCTGGAGCCAACGCCGTAATGAAAAACTGTTTTTT.

The chain recombines TRBV7-6 with TRBJ2-5, with D uncertain. This CDR3 contains 12 residues. CDR1 and CDR2 from the germline V gene are SGHVS and FNYEAQ. V was cut by 5 bases and J by 0 bases, with 4 bases left in between. CDR3 amino acids: CASSLYQETQYF. CDR3 DNA sequence: TGTGCCAGCAGCCTGTACCAAGAGACCCAGTACTTC.

The chain has TRBV13 and TRBJ2-7; 9 nucleotides line up with TRBD2. The CDR3 length is 16 residues. Trimming took 0 bases from V and 2 from J; bases not matched to a gene: 5. The V gene's germline CDR1 is PRHDT and CDR2 FYEKMQ (reference sequence). Here the CDR3 reads CASSLGFAGGPYEQYF. CDR3 in DNA: TGTGCCAGCAGCTTAGGATTTGCGGGAGGGCCCTACGAGCAGTACTTC.

This clone was picked up many times. This sequence joins TRBV25-1 and TRBJ1-3; D is undetermined. The CDR3 is made up of 12 amino acids. CDR1 is MGHDK, CDR2 SYGVNS, per germline. V was trimmed by 10 bases and J by 4 bases, leaving 11 bases between them. As DNA, the CDR3 is TGTGCCACCGAAAGCGGGGGAAACACCATATATTTT. It codes for CATESGGNTIYF.

The chain uses TRBV28 and TRBJ1-4, with D unclear. This CDR3 contains 11 residues. Germline V gene data show CDR1 as MDHEN and CDR2 as SYDVKM. V lost 6 bases and J lost 2, with 1 base in between. CDR3 amino acids: CASRTNEKLFF. DNA for the CDR3: TGTGCCAGCAGGACTAATGAAAAACTGTTTTTT. The complete variable domain, with remaining parts taken from reference TRBV28 and TRBJ1-4, reads DVKVTQSSRYLVKRTGEKVFLECVQDMDHENMFWYRQDPGLGLRLIYFSYDVKMKEKGDIPEGYSVSREKKERFSLILESASTNQTSMYLCASRTNEKLFFGSGTQLSVL.

The chain uses TRBV15 and TRBJ2-7; D ambiguous. CDR1 is LNHNV, CDR2 YYDKDF, per germline (reference sequence). The V gene lost 3 bases and the J gene lost 5 bases, with 11 bases spanning the gap. This CDR3 region has 13 residues. The CDR3 nucleotides read TGTGCCACCAGCAGGATCCGACATGACGAGCAGTACTTC. Amino acid sequence: CATSRIRHDEQYF.

V gene TRBV7-8 combines with J gene TRBJ2-7; the D gene is possibly TRBD2 (5 bases). The CDR3 has 12 amino acids. Germline CDR1 and CDR2: SGHVS and FQNEAQ. Trimming shortened V by 5 bases and J by 7 bases, and 12 bases separated the two germline ends. CDR3 region: CASSRNRGEQYF. Here the CDR3 DNA reads TGTGCCAGCAGCCGAAACCGGGGTGAGCAGTACTTC.

The genes are TRBV2 and TRBJ1-2; tentatively, D is TRBD1 (5 bases). Trimming pared 7 bases from V and 13 bases from J, leaving 25 bases between. Per the germline V gene, CDR1 is SNHLY and CDR2 is FYNNEI. The CDR3 has 14 residues. CDR3 residues: CASTPVRALTGRTF. CDR3 nucleotides: TGTGCCAGCACCCCGGTTAGGGCCCTCACGGGGCGCACCTTC.

In this sample, this clone turned up once. The chain has TRBV19 and TRBJ2-1; D might be TRBD1 or TRBD2, each matching 5 bases. Germline CDR1 and CDR2: LNHDA and SQIVND (reference sequence). Between the trimmed V and J ends, which lost 7 bases and 2 bases, there was a span of 15 bases. The CDR3 extends over 15 amino acids. The CDR3 DNA reads as TGTGCCAGTACTGAGGGGCGGGCCCCCTACAATGAGCAGTTCTTC. Amino acid sequence: CASTEGRAPYNEQFF.

Here the CDR3 DNA reads TGTGCCAGCAGTTACTCTCCGGCCCCAGGGTTCTTT. Translating gives CASSYSPAPGFF. The J gene is TRBJ1-1, the V gene TRBV6-6, with a possible D match to TRBD1 (5 bases). CDR3 length: 12 amino acids. V gave up 0 bases and J gave up 14 bases, with 13 bases separating them. Germline V CDR1 and CDR2: MNHNY, SVGAGI (reference sequence).

This chain connects TRBV18 to TRBJ1-2; 7 bases are a match to TRBD1. Trimming cost V 3 bases and J 2 bases; bases outside gene matches: 3. The germline V gene has CDR1 KGHSH and CDR2 LQKENI. The CDR3 has 14 residues. CDR3 nucleotide sequence: TGTGCCAGCTCACCTGGGACAGCAAACTATGGCTACACCTTC. Protein: CASSPGTANYGYTF.

The chain joins TRBV18 to TRBJ2-7; D possibly corresponds to TRBD2 (7 bases). The CDR3 is 14 amino acids. Germline V gene lookup returns CDR1 KGHSH and CDR2 LQKENI. Trimming pared 5 bases from V and 2 bases from J, leaving 13 bases between. CDR3 loop: CASSTAGGPYEQYF. CDR3 bases: TGTGCCAGCTCAACGGCCGGGGGGCCCTACGAGCAGTACTTC.

The chain is built from TRBV7-2 and TRBJ2-3; D may be TRBD1 (5 bases). Germline V gene lookup returns CDR1 SGHTA and CDR2 FQGNSA. This CDR3 has 16 residues. The ends were cut back, 0 bases at V and 2 bases at J, with 12 bases in the middle. DNA of the CDR3: TGTGCCAGCAGCTTAGCCCCTAGGGGTAACACAGATACGCAGTATTTT. Protein sequence: CASSLAPRGNTDTQYF.

This chain connects TRBV2 to TRBJ2-3; D call uncertain. The CDR3 length is 12 residues. CDR1 and CDR2 from the germline V gene are SNHLY and FYNNEI. V dropped 4 bases and J dropped 5 bases, with 7 bases sitting between them. For the CDR3, the DNA is TGTGCCAGCAGTGGCTTAAGAGATACGCAGTATTTT. The encoded protein is CASSGLRDTQYF.

The chain joins TRBV6-5 to TRBJ1-2, with D possibly TRBD1 on 5 matching bases. V lost 0 bases, J lost 6 bases, and 11 bases lay in between. From germline, CDR1 is MNHEY and CDR2 SVGAGI. The CDR3 spans 14 residues. The CDR3 nucleotides are TGTGCCAGCAGTTACTCCCGGGGCCGGCATGGCTACACCTTC. Translating gives CASSYSRGRHGYTF.

This clone was observed a handful of times. CDR3: CASSQDRQGTYYEQYF. CDR3 bases: TGCGCCAGCAGCCAAGATCGACAGGGGACATACTACGAGCAGTACTTC. The V gene is TRBV4-1, the J gene TRBJ2-7; 8 positions match TRBD1. The CDR3 has 16 residues. Trimming removed 0 bases from V and 3 bases from J; junction bases left unmatched: 7. Germline V gene sequence: CDR1 MGHRA, CDR2 YSYEKL.

The chain links TRBV28 to TRBJ1-1; D remains unclear. This CDR3 contains 13 residues. Germline V gives CDR1 MDHEN, CDR2 SYDVKM. V lost 5 bases to trimming and J lost 1 base, with 8 bases between them. As DNA, the CDR3 is TGTGCCAGCAGTGATACAGAGAACACTGAAGCTTTCTTT. This translates into CASSDTENTEAFF.

The J gene is TRBJ2-2, the V gene TRBV15; the match to TRBD1 covers 8 bases. Germline loops: CDR1 LNHNV, CDR2 YYDKDF (reference sequence). CDR3 length equals 16 residues. With V trimmed by 8 bases and J by 1 base, 9 bases remained unmatched. The DNA for the CDR3 is TGTGCCACCTGTCGGACCGGGACAGGGAACACCGGGGAGCTGTTTTTT. This codes for CATCRTGTGNTGELFF.

The chain recombines TRBV7-2 with TRBJ1-4, with a weak D call TRBD1 (5 bases). Per the germline V gene, CDR1 is SGHTA and CDR2 is FQGNSA. The CDR3 has 16 amino acids. The V and J ends lost 1 base and 6 bases respectively, with 15 bases between them. The CDR3 loop is CASSLVQTARHEKLFF. CDR3 in DNA: TGTGCCAGCAGCTTAGTCCAGACAGCTCGGCATGAAAAACTGTTTTTT.

The chain carries TRBV9 and TRBJ1-3, with D unresolved. Trimming left V 0 bases short and J 4 bases short, with 17 bases between. This CDR3 spans 17 amino acids. Germline V gene lookup returns CDR1 SGDLS and CDR2 YYNGEE. The CDR3 bases are TGTGCCAGCAGCGTAGCGCCAGGACGGTCAAGGGGAAACACCATATATTTT. Translation gives CASSVAPGRSRGNTIYF.

This clone was counted between two and nine times. The chain employs TRBV7-2 and TRBJ2-1, with 7 bases fitting TRBD2. The CDR3 totals 16 residues. V lost 5 bases to trimming and J lost 10 bases; unmatched junction nucleotides: 17. CDR1 is SGHTA and CDR2 is FQGNSA in the germline V gene. CDR3 in amino acids: CASSPSPGSGGREQFF. The CDR3 DNA sequence: TGTGCCAGCAGCCCATCCCCGGGCTCCGGGGGGAGGGAGCAGTTCTTC. Complete variable domain (other parts from reference TRBV7-2 and TRBJ2-1): GAGVSQSPSNKVTEKGKDVELRCDPISGHTALYWYRQSLGQGLEFLIYFQGNSAPDKSGLPSDRFSAERTGGSVSTLTIQRTQQEDSAVYLCASSPSPGSGGREQFFGPGTRLTVL.